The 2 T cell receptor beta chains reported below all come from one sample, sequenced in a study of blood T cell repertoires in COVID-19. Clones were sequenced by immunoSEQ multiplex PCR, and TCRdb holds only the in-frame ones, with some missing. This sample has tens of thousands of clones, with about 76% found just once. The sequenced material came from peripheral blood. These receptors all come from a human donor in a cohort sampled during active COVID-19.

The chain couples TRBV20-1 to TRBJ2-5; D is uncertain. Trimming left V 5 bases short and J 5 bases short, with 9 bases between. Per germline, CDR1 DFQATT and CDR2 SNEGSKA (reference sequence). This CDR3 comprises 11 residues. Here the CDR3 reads CSAESRETQYF. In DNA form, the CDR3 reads TGCAGTGCTGAGAGCAGGGAGACCCAGTACTTC.

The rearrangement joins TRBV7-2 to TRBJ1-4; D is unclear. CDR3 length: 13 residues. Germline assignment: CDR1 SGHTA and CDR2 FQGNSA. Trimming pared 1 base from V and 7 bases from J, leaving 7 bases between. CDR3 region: CASSLDRGEKLFF. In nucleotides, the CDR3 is TGTGCCAGCAGCTTAGATCGGGGTGAAAAACTGTTTTTT.